A single sample is the source of the 20 T cell receptor beta chains below, sequenced in a study of blood T cell repertoires in COVID-19. Method: immunoSEQ multiplex PCR; TCRdb's copy keeps in-frame clones and lacks some. The table has approximately 270,000 clones, roughly 86% seen once. The sequenced sample consisted of peripheral blood. All receptors come from a middle-aged man with active or convalescent COVID-19.

About this clone itself: One end of the junction varies from germline; a read error may be responsible. The gene calls are TRBV30 and TRBJ1-4; TRBD1 aligns across 9 bases. CDR3 length equals 13 residues. Germline V gives CDR1 GTSNPN, CDR2 SVGIG (reference sequence). The CDR3 loop reads CARRGTGTEKLFF. Here the CDR3 DNA reads TGTGCCCGGAGGGGGACAGGGACTGAAAAACTGTTTTTT. Based on the CDR3 plus reference TRBV30 and TRBJ1-4, the full variable domain is SQTIHQWPATLVQPVGSPLSLECTVEGTSNPNLYWYRQAAGRGLQLLFYSVGIGQISSEVPQNLSASRPQDRQFILSSKKLLLSDSGFYLCARRGTGTEKLFFGSGTQLSVL.

The chain employs TRBV5-3 and TRBJ2-2; TRBD2 agrees at 8 bases. TRBV5-3 is an ORF; its function is uncertain. J was trimmed by 3 bases and V by 2 bases; bases with no gene match: 12. This CDR3 spans 18 amino acids. DNA of the CDR3: TGTGCCAGAAGCTTCCCCCCTACCCGGGGGGGCCACACCGGGGAGCTGTTTTTT. Amino acids: CARSFPPTRGGHTGELFF.

Only one count was recorded for this clone. V is TRBV5-6 and J is TRBJ2-7; 11 nucleotides match TRBD2. The V and J ends lost 3 bases and 4 bases, in that order; junction bases with no gene match: 9. In germline, CDR1 is SGHDT, CDR2 YYEEEE. CDR3 size: 16 residues. CDR3 nucleotide sequence: TGTGCCAGCAGCTCCGTGACTAGCGGGGACTTTTACGAGCAGTACTTC. Protein product: CASSSVTSGDFYEQYF.

The V call is TRBV5-1, the J call TRBJ2-5, with TRBD1 as a possible D gene (6 bases). Germline CDR1 SGHRS, CDR2 YFSETQ. V was trimmed by 1 base and J by 2 bases, leaving 12 bases between them. This CDR3 is 15 amino acids long. The CDR3 loop is CASSLSGQIQETQYF. CDR3 in DNA: TGCGCCAGCAGCTTGTCAGGACAGATTCAAGAGACCCAGTACTTC. Variable domain in full (rest from reference TRBV5-1 and TRBJ2-5): KAGVTQTPRYLIKTRGQQVTLSCSPISGHRSVSWYQQTPGQGLQFLFEYFSETQRNKGNFPGRFSGRQFSNSRSEMNVSTLELGDSALYLCASSLSGQIQETQYFGPGTRLLVL.

This chain joins TRBV5-1 and TRBJ1-6, with D uncertain. The CDR3 consists of 15 residues. CDR1 is SGHRS and CDR2 is YFSETQ in the germline V gene. V dropped 0 bases and J dropped 6 bases, with 10 bases sitting between them. In DNA form, the CDR3 reads TGCGCCAGCAGCTTGGGGTTGAGCGCTAATTCACCCCTCCACTTT. Translating gives CASSLGLSANSPLHF.

The chain carries TRBV19 and TRBJ1-6; D is possibly TRBD1 (5 bases). CDR1 is LNHDA, CDR2 SQIVND, per germline (reference sequence). The CDR3 totals 15 residues. Trimming took 9 bases from V and 0 from J, leaving 12 bases between them. The CDR3 protein is CASAQVSSYNSPLHF. The DNA of the CDR3 is TGTGCCAGCGCACAGGTCAGCTCCTATAATTCACCCCTCCACTTT. Using reference TRBV19 and TRBJ1-6 for the parts outside the CDR3, the full variable domain is DGGITQSPKYLFRKEGQNVTLSCEQNLNHDAMYWYRQDPGQGLRLIYYSQIVNDFQKGDIAEGYSVSREKKESFPLTVTSAQKNPTAFYLCASAQVSSYNSPLHFGNGTRLTVT.

This chain joins TRBV28 and TRBJ2-1, with a possible D match to TRBD1 (5 bases). Germline V CDR1 and CDR2: MDHEN, SYDVKM. V was shortened by 8 bases and J by 6 bases, with 17 bases between the two germline ends. The CDR3 is 14 residues long. CDR3 sequence reads: CASGVYGASNEQFF. In DNA, the CDR3 is TGTGCCAGCGGGGTATATGGGGCTTCCAATGAGCAGTTCTTC.

The V call is TRBV6-5, the J call TRBJ2-3, with TRBD1 identical over 9 bases. V trimming: 10 bases; J trimming: 2 bases; junction bases outside the gene matches: 7. The CDR3 is 14 amino acids. The germline gives CDR1 MNHEY, CDR2 SVGAGI. This chain's CDR3 is CATPGTGNTDTQYF. As DNA, the CDR3 is TGTGCCACCCCGGGGACAGGGAACACAGATACGCAGTATTTT.

This chain uses TRBV11-2 with TRBJ1-2, with D maybe TRBD1 (5 bases). CDR1 is SGHAT and CDR2 is FQNNGV in the germline V gene. This CDR3 is 14 amino acids long. V gave up 1 base and J gave up 6 bases, with 12 bases separating them. The CDR3 DNA follows: TGTGCCAGCAGCTTAGGGGCGGGGGATCATGGCTACACCTTC. Translating it yields CASSLGAGDHGYTF.

This sequence joins TRBV30 and TRBJ2-1, with 14 bases lining up with TRBD2. Per the germline V gene, CDR1 is GTSNPN and CDR2 is SVGIG (reference sequence). Trimming removed 7 bases from V and 7 bases from J; junction bases left unmatched: 18. The length of the CDR3 is 18 residues. CDR3 protein: CAFTPLGLAGATGNEQFF. As DNA, the CDR3 is TGTGCCTTCACCCCTTTGGGACTAGCGGGGGCCACGGGGAATGAGCAGTTCTTC.

The chain recombines TRBV3-1 (or the pseudogene TRBV3-2) with TRBJ2-1; D ambiguous. The CDR3 has 13 amino acids. V was cut by 5 bases and J by 0 bases, with 5 bases left in between. Germline CDR1 is LGHDT and CDR2 is YNNKEL (reference sequence). The CDR3 protein is CASSFSSYNEQFF. The CDR3 nucleotides are TGTGCCAGCAGCTTTAGCTCCTACAATGAGCAGTTCTTC.

The chain is built from TRBV7-3 and TRBJ2-5, with a tentative D call TRBD2 (6 bases). Trimming stripped 4 bases from V and 4 bases from J, with 13 bases between. CDR1 SGHTA and CDR2 FQGTGA come from the germline V gene. This CDR3 is 14 amino acids long. DNA for the CDR3: TGTGCCAGCAGCTCCTCTTCGGGGGTAGAGACCCAGTACTTC. Its translation is CASSSSSGVETQYF.

The J gene is TRBJ1-2, the V gene TRBV12-3 or TRBV12-4; TRBD1 aligns across 8 bases. Trimming cost V 6 bases and J 5 bases; bases outside gene matches: 5. The CDR3 is 13 residues long. The CDR3 DNA sequence: TGTGCCAGCAGCACCGGGACAGGATATGGCTACACCTTC. This encodes CASSTGTGYGYTF.

The gene calls are TRBV7-9 and TRBJ2-5; 7 bases align to TRBD1. The V and J ends lost 8 bases and 3 bases, in that order; junction bases with no gene match: 3. CDR1 and CDR2 (germline): SEHNR, FQNEAQ (reference sequence). The CDR3 loop spans 12 amino acids. The CDR3 DNA is TGTGCCAGCCGGACAGGAGAAGAGACCCAGTACTTC. Protein: CASRTGEETQYF.

This sequence joins TRBV4-2 and TRBJ2-2; TRBD1 matches 8 bases. CDR1 is LGHNA and CDR2 is YNFKEQ in the germline V gene. V lost 0 bases, J lost 6 bases, and 3 bases stayed unmatched. The CDR3 contains 15 residues. CDR3 in amino acids: CASSQDPQGAGELFF. The CDR3 DNA sequence: TGTGCCAGCAGCCAAGATCCACAGGGGGCCGGGGAGCTGTTTTTT.

The V gene is TRBV19, the J gene TRBJ1-5; 8 bases match TRBD1. The CDR3 runs to 18 residues. V dropped 5 bases and J dropped 5; count of bases not matched to a gene: 17. Germline CDR1 is LNHDA and CDR2 is SQIVND (reference sequence). In DNA form, the CDR3 reads TGTGCCAGTAGTGGTTTCCCCGGACAGGGTGGAATTGATCAGCCCCAGCATTTT. Its translation is CASSGFPGQGGIDQPQHF.

The gene calls are TRBV19 and TRBJ1-1; D gene ambiguous. The CDR3 runs 13 residues. The V gene's germline CDR1 is LNHDA and CDR2 SQIVND (reference sequence). With 4 bases removed from V and 7 bases from J, the gap between germline ends came to 13 bases. The CDR3 nucleotides are TGTGCCAGTAGTACCCAGGTTTTCGGTGAAGCTTTCTTT. Translating gives CASSTQVFGEAFF.

In this sample, this clone turned up once. The V call is TRBV19, the J call TRBJ1-2; D gene uncertain. CDR3 length: 14 amino acids. The V end was cut by 5 bases, the J end by 3 bases, with 13 bases between. The germline gives CDR1 LNHDA, CDR2 SQIVND (reference sequence). The CDR3 here is CASSREGADYGYTF. CDR3 in DNA: TGTGCCAGTAGTCGGGAGGGAGCAGACTATGGCTACACCTTC.

This clone was seen a single time. This sequence joins TRBV4-1 and TRBJ1-2; no reliable D call. Trimming stripped 0 bases from V and 3 bases from J, with 14 bases between. In germline, CDR1 is MGHRA, CDR2 YSYEKL. The CDR3 spans 16 residues. CDR3: CASSQDWYTPDYGYTF. The CDR3, as DNA: TGCGCCAGCAGCCAAGATTGGTACACCCCTGACTATGGCTACACCTTC.

V is TRBV10-3 and J is TRBJ1-5; no reliable D call. The CDR3 sequence is 15 residues long. Germline values: CDR1 ENHRY, CDR2 SYGVKD. Deletions cut 0 bases from V and 7 bases from J, with 13 bases between. The CDR3 reads CAISESAGSDQPQHF. The CDR3 coding sequence is TGTGCCATCAGTGAGTCGGCGGGATCGGACCAGCCCCAGCATTTT.